The text below deals with one TCR beta chain. The data derive from a study of blood T cell repertoires in COVID-19. In the study overall: Specimens from acute and convalescent COVID-19 originated in the United States, Italy and Spain. From T cells, B-cell-depleted T cells, or PBMCs came the material, which was cDNA or gDNA.

Original methodology: From reference gene primer amplification, estimates of nucleated cell counts were derived. Here immunoSEQ multiplex PCR was the method, and the copy in TCRdb shows in-frame clones only, minus some. Clonal size and the V and J genes are those of that table, whereas D and trimming came from the DNA. This table holds around 94,000 clones, roughly 84% found once. This CDR3 has 15 amino acids. The V gene's germline CDR1 is SNHLY and CDR2 FYNNEI. Trimming stripped 6 bases from V and 0 bases from J, with 12 bases between. Sequenced material: peripheral blood. This TCR came from a human donor in a cohort sampled during active COVID-19. This rearrangement joins TRBV2 to TRBJ1-5; tentatively, D is TRBD1 (6 bases). CDR3 bases: TGTGCCAGCAGCGCAACAGGGTATAGCAATCAGCCCCAGCATTTT. Translation gives CASSATGYSNQPQHF.